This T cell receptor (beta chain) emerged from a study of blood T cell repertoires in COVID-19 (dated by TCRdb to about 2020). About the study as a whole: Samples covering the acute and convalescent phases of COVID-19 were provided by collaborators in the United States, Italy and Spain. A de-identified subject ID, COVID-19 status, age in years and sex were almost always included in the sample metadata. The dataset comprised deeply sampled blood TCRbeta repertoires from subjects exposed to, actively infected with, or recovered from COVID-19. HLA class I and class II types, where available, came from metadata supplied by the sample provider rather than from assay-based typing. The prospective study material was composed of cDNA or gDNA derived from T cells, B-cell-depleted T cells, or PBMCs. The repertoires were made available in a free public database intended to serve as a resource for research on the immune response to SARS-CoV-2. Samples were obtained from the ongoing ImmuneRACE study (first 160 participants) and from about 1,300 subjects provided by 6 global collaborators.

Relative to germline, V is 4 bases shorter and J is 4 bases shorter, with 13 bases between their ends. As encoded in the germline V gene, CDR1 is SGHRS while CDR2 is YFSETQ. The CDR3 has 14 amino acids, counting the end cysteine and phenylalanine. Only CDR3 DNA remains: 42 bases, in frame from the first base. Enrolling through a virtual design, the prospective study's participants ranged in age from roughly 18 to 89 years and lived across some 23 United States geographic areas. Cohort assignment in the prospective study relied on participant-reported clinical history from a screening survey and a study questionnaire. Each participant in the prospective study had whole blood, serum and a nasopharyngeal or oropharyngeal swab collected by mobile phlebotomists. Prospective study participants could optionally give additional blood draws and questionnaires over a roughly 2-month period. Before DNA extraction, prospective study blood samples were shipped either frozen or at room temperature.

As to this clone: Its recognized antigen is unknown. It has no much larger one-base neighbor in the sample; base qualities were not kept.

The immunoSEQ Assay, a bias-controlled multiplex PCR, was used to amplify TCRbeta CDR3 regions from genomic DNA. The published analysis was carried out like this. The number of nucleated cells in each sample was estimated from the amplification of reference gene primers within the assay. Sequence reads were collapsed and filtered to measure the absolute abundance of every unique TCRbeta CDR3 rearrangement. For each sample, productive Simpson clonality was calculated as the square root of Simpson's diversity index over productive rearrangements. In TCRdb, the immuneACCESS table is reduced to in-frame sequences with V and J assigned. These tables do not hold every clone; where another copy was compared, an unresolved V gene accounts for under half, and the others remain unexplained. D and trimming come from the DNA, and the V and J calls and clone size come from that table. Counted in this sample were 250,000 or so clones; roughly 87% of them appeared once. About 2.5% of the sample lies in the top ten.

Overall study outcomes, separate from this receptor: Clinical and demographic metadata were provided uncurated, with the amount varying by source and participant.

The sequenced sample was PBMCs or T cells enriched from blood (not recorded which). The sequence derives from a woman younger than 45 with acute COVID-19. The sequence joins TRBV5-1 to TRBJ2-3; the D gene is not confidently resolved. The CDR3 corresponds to CASSLEGTSDTQYF. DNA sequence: TGCGCCAGCAGCCTAGAAGGCACGTCAGATACGCAGTATTTT.